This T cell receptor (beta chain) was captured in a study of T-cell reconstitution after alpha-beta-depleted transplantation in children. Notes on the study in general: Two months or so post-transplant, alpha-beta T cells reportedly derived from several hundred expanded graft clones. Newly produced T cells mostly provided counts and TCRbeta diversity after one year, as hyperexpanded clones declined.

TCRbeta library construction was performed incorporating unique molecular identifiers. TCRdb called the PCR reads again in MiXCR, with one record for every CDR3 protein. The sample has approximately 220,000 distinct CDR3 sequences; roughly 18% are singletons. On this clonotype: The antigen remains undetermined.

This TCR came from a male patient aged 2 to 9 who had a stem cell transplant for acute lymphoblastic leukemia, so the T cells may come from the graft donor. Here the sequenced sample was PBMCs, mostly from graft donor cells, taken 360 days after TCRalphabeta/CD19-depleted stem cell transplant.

DNA for the CDR3: TGCGCCAGCAGCTGGGCGGGCCATGGTGAAAAACTGTTTTTT. Translation: CASSWAGHGEKLFF. The chain recombines TRBV5-1 with TRBJ1-4; D is ambiguous. This CDR3 has 14 residues. The germline V and J ends were trimmed by 3 bases and 7 bases, with 13 bases remaining between them. Germline CDR1 is SGHRS and CDR2 is YFSETQ.